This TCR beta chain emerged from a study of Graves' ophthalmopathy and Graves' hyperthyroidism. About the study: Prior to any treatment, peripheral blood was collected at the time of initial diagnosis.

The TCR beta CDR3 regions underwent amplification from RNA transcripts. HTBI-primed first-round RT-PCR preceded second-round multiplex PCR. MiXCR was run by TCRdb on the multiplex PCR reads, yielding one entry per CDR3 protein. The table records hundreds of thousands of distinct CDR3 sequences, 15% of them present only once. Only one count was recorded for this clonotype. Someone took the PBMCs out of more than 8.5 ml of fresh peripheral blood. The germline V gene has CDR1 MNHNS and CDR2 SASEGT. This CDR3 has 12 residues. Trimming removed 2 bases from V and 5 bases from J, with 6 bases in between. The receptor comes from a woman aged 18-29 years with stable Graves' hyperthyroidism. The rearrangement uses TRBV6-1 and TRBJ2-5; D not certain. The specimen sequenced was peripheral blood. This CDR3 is CASSERLETQYF. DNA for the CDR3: TGTGCCAGCAGTGAAAGATTGGAGACCCAGTACTTC.